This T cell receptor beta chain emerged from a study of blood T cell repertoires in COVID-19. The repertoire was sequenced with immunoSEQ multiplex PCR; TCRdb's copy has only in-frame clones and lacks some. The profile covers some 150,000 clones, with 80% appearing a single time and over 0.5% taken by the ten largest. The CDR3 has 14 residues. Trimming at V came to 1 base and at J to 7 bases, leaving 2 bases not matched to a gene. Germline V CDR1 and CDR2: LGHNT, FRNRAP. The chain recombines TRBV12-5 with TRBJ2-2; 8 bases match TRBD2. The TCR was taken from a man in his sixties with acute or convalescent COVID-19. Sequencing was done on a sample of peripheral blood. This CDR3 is CASGLAGGFGELFF. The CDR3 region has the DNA TGTGCTAGTGGTTTGGCGGGAGGGTTCGGGGAGCTGTTTTTT.